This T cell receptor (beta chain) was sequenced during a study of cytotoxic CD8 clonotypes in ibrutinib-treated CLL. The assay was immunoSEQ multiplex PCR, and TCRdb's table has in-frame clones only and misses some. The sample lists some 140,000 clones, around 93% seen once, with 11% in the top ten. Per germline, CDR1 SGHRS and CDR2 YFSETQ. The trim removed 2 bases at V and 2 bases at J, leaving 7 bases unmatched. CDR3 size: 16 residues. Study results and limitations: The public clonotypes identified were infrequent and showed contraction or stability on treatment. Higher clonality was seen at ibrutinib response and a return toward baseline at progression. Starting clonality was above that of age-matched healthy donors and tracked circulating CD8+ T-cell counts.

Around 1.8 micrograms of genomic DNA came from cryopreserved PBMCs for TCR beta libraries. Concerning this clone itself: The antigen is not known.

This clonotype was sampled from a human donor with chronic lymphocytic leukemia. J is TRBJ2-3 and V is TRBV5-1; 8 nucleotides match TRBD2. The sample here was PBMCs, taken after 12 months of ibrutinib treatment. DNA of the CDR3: TGCGCCAGCAGCTTTGGTACTAGCGGTTCCACAGATACGCAGTATTTT. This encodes CASSFGTSGSTDTQYF.